Listed here are 25 T cell receptor beta chains from one sample, sequenced in a study of T cells after yellow fever vaccination. Via MiXCR, TCRdb re-called the 5' RACE reads, giving one row per CDR3 protein. The top ten hold 14% to 15% of the sample, which has hundreds of thousands of distinct CDR3 sequences, around 12% seen once. The sequenced sample was PBMCs, obtained on the day of the yellow fever booster vaccination. These receptors were collected from a man aged 25 to 45 who received the YFV17D yellow fever vaccine.

V gene TRBV20-1 combines with J gene TRBJ2-5, with TRBD1 identical over 10 bases. CDR3 length equals 19 residues. Germline CDR1 DFQATT, CDR2 SNEGSKA (reference sequence). J was trimmed by 5 bases and V by 5 bases; bases with no gene match: 23. This CDR3 reads CSAYKRQGAKFGVLETQYF. The CDR3 DNA follows: TGCAGTGCTTATAAAAGACAGGGGGCGAAGTTTGGGGTTTTGGAGACCCAGTACTTC.

V and J are TRBV6-1 and TRBJ2-2, with 8 bases that match TRBD2. V gave up 2 bases and J gave up 14 bases; unmatched junction bases: 10. CDR3 length: 14 amino acids. The germline V gene encodes CDR1 MNHNS and CDR2 SASEGT. In DNA form, the CDR3 reads TGTGCCAGCAGTGAAAACCTAGCGGGTGGCTTTCTGTTTTTT. It is translated as CASSENLAGGFLFF.

The rearrangement links TRBV19 to TRBJ2-1, with D possibly being TRBD2 (5 bases). The CDR3 runs to 14 residues. The germline V and J ends were trimmed by 4 bases and 6 bases, with 13 bases remaining between them. CDR1 and CDR2 from the germline V gene are LNHDA and SQIVND (reference sequence). The CDR3 bases are TGTGCCAGTAGTAATCGGGGTCGTCCCAATGAGCAGTTCTTC. Its translation is CASSNRGRPNEQFF.

Only a few counts were recorded for this clonotype. This chain joins TRBV29-1 and TRBJ2-7; the match to TRBD2 covers 14 bases. Trimming cost V 5 bases and J 7 bases; bases outside gene matches: 7. The CDR3 extends over 14 amino acids. Germline V gene data show CDR1 as SQVTM and CDR2 as ANQGSEA. CDR3 protein: CSVTTSGRAAEQYF. The CDR3 DNA follows: TGCAGCGTTACGACTAGCGGGAGGGCTGCGGAGCAGTACTTC.

This chain joins TRBV10-1 and TRBJ2-2; possible D gene TRBD1, 6 bases. The ends were cut back, 5 bases at V and 3 bases at J, with 13 bases in the middle. CDR1 WNHNN and CDR2 SYGVQD come from the germline V gene (reference sequence). The CDR3 length is 15 residues. CDR3 loop: CASSNIRQDTGELFF. DNA for the CDR3: TGCGCCAGCAGTAATATCAGACAGGACACCGGGGAGCTGTTTTTT.

This clonotype has only a few counts. V usage is TRBV12-3 or TRBV12-4 and J usage is TRBJ2-2; TRBD2 matches 10 bases. This CDR3 has 15 residues. V was pared by 5 bases and J by 4 bases, with 4 bases of the junction left unmatched. The CDR3 nucleotides read TGTGCCAGCAGTAGCGGGAGGGCCCCCACCGGGGAGCTGTTTTTT. Translation gives CASSSGRAPTGELFF.

This clonotype was counted once. V gene TRBV29-1 combines with J gene TRBJ1-4; the D is unclear. The ends were cut back, 4 bases at V and 6 bases at J, with 9 bases in the middle. There are 12 residues in the CDR3. The germline gives CDR1 SQVTM, CDR2 ANQGSEA. The CDR3: CSVGRPDEKLFF. Written as DNA, the CDR3 is TGCAGCGTTGGGAGGCCAGATGAAAAACTGTTTTTT.

This clonotype was seen many times. The V gene is TRBV5-5, the J gene TRBJ2-3, with D hard to call. V lost 5 bases and J 6 bases, leaving 13 bases between the germline ends. CDR1 is SGHKS and CDR2 is YYEKEE in the germline V gene (reference sequence). The CDR3 length is 13 residues. CDR3 residues: CASSWTPTDTQYF. In DNA form, the CDR3 reads TGTGCCAGCAGTTGGACCCCGACGGATACGCAGTATTTT.

The chain combines TRBV3-1 with TRBJ2-4; no clear D. Germline V gene sequence: CDR1 LGHDT, CDR2 YNNKEL (reference sequence). This CDR3 is 15 amino acids long. Trimming shortened V by 3 bases and J by 0 bases, and 9 bases separated the two germline ends. As DNA, the CDR3 is TGTGCCAGCAGCCAGGGATTCATAGCCAAAAACATTCAGTACTTC. This translates into CASSQGFIAKNIQYF.

Comment on this clonotype: Sequence at one end of the junction differs from germline and may be a read error. V is TRBV19 and J is TRBJ1-2; 7 bases map to TRBD1. Germline lookup yields CDR1 LNHDA and CDR2 SQIVND (reference sequence). This CDR3 region has 14 residues. CDR3 amino acids: CATLPDRANYGYTF. In DNA form, the CDR3 reads TGTGCCACCCTTCCCGACAGGGCTAATTATGGCTACACCTTC. Looking up the rest from reference TRBV19 and TRBJ1-2 gives the full variable domain: DGGITQSPKYLFRKEGQNVTLSCEQNLNHDAMYWYRQDPGQGLRLIYYSQIVNDFQKGDIAEGYSVSREKKESFPLTVTSAQKNPTAFYLCATLPDRANYGYTFGSGTRLTVV.

The chain is built from TRBV18 and TRBJ2-3, with D unclear. V was cut by 0 bases and J by 1 base, with 11 bases left in between. The length of the CDR3 is 16 residues. Germline CDR1 is KGHSH and CDR2 is LQKENI. As DNA, the CDR3 is TGTGCCAGCTCACCACCGTCCTCCGTCCGCACAGATACGCAGTATTTT. Translation: CASSPPSSVRTDTQYF.

CDR3 in amino acids: CASSLYSLRQGDDNEQFF. As DNA, the CDR3 is TGTGCCAGCAGTTTATATTCGCTCCGACAGGGGGATGACAATGAGCAGTTCTTC. The chain joins TRBV12-3 or TRBV12-4 to TRBJ2-1, with 9 bases aligning to TRBD1. This CDR3 contains 18 residues. Trimming at V came to 2 bases and at J to 5 bases, leaving 13 bases not matched to a gene.

This clonotype has just a few counts. This sequence joins TRBV6-5 and TRBJ2-2, with D perhaps matching TRBD1 (5 bases). Germline CDR1 MNHEY, CDR2 SVGAGI. The CDR3 loop spans 15 amino acids. V was pared by 4 bases and J by 4 bases, with 13 bases between. Here the CDR3 reads CASSLWGRSTGELFF. In DNA form, the CDR3 reads TGTGCCAGCAGTTTATGGGGCAGGTCCACCGGGGAGCTGTTTTTT.

The table lists this clonotype with a few counts. The chain joins TRBV15 to TRBJ2-7, with unresolved D. The CDR3 runs 14 residues. With 4 bases removed from V and 2 bases from J, the gap between germline ends came to 12 bases. The V gene's germline CDR1 is LNHNV and CDR2 YYDKDF (reference sequence). This CDR3 reads CATSKSNQAYEQYF. The CDR3 coding sequence is TGTGCCACCAGCAAAAGCAACCAGGCCTACGAGCAGTACTTC.

V gene TRBV6-2 or TRBV6-3 combines with J gene TRBJ2-1, with D perhaps TRBD1 (5 bases). Per germline, CDR1 MNHEY and CDR2 SVGEGT. The V and J ends lost 5 bases and 0 bases respectively, with 14 bases between them. CDR3 size: 16 residues. The CDR3 coding sequence is TGTGCCAGCAGTGACAGACTGGGAAGCTCCTACAATGAGCAGTTCTTC. Protein product: CASSDRLGSSYNEQFF.

This clonotype was counted between two and nine times. This chain connects TRBV4-3 to TRBJ2-7; D could derive from TRBD1 or TRBD2 (5 bases each). Trimming removed 0 bases from V and 6 bases from J, with 12 bases in between. CDR3 length: 14 amino acids. Germline CDR1 and CDR2: LGHNA and YSLEER. The CDR3 loop reads CASSQEPGQREQYF. The CDR3 DNA follows: TGCGCCAGCAGCCAAGAGCCGGGGCAACGCGAGCAGTACTTC.

This clonotype was counted many times. This sequence joins TRBV12-3 or TRBV12-4 and TRBJ2-7, with D perhaps TRBD2 (6 bases). This CDR3 comprises 12 residues. Trimming took off 8 bases at V and 1 base at J, with 9 bases between the two ends. In DNA, the CDR3 is TGTGCCAGCCGGGCGGGGTCCTACGAGCAGTACTTC. Translating it yields CASRAGSYEQYF.

This rearrangement joins TRBV7-2 to TRBJ1-4; maybe TRBD1 (5 bases). Germline V gene sequence: CDR1 SGHTA, CDR2 FQGNSA. The CDR3 has 15 residues. The V end lost 2 bases, the J end lost 6 bases, and 13 bases lay between the germline ends. The CDR3 DNA reads TGTGCCAGCAGCTTATTCCGGGGGGTCGATGAAAAACTGTTTTTT. It codes for CASSLFRGVDEKLFF.

This chain joins TRBV5-1 and TRBJ1-1, with D hard to call. The CDR3 covers 12 residues. V shed 8 bases and J shed 2 bases, with 10 bases lying between them. CDR1 is SGHRS and CDR2 is YFSETQ in the germline V gene. In DNA form, the CDR3 reads TGCGCCAGTCACCGGGAAAACACTGAAGCTTTCTTT. Translated: CASHRENTEAFF.

This chain links TRBV19 with TRBJ1-1; no clear D. This CDR3 spans 12 amino acids. V lost 5 bases and J lost 11, with 15 bases in between. CDR1 and CDR2 from the germline V gene are LNHDA and SQIVND (reference sequence). The chain's CDR3 is CASSFHDGPAFF. The CDR3, as DNA: TGTGCCAGTAGTTTTCATGATGGCCCTGCTTTCTTT.

V gene TRBV20-1 combines with J gene TRBJ2-7; perhaps TRBD2 as D (6 bases). In germline, CDR1 is DFQATT, CDR2 SNEGSKA (reference sequence). This CDR3 contains 15 residues. V gave up 3 bases and J gave up 2 bases, with 17 bases separating them. CDR3 bases: TGCAGTGCTAGTTTGACCCAGCGGGCAACCTACGAGCAGTACTTC. The encoded protein is CSASLTQRATYEQYF.

This clonotype was observed at least ten times. This chain joins TRBV7-6 and TRBJ2-2, with unresolved D. Trimming pared 0 bases from V and 3 bases from J, leaving 11 bases between. This CDR3 has 16 residues. CDR1 and CDR2 from the germline V gene are SGHVS and FNYEAQ. CDR3 nucleotides: TGTGCCAGCAGCTTAGCTTTCAGCCGCGACACCGGGGAGCTGTTTTTT. This gives the protein CASSLAFSRDTGELFF.

Only a few counts were recorded for this clonotype. The chain combines TRBV7-2 with TRBJ2-4; possible D gene TRBD2, 5 bases. This CDR3 spans 12 amino acids. Germline V gene lookup returns CDR1 SGHTA and CDR2 FQGNSA. V lost 8 bases and J 5 bases, leaving 10 bases between the germline ends. The CDR3 loop is CASAEVQNIQYF. DNA for the CDR3: TGTGCCAGCGCGGAGGTCCAAAACATTCAGTACTTC.

This clonotype came up a few times. This sequence joins TRBV6-5 and TRBJ1-1, with D uncertain. V shed 0 bases and J shed 0 bases, with 5 bases lying between them. In germline, CDR1 is MNHEY, CDR2 SVGAGI. There are 14 residues in the CDR3. CDR3 sequence reads: CASSYSAMNTEAFF. The CDR3 DNA sequence: TGTGCCAGCAGTTACTCCGCCATGAACACTGAAGCTTTCTTT.

The rearrangement joins TRBV5-4 to TRBJ2-7; possibly TRBD2 for D (5 bases). The CDR3 loop spans 12 amino acids. V shed 4 bases and J shed 4 bases, with 9 bases lying between them. From germline, CDR1 is SGHNT and CDR2 YYREEE (reference sequence). This CDR3 reads CASSLDLYEQYF. In DNA, the CDR3 is TGTGCCAGCAGCCTGGACTTATACGAGCAGTACTTC.